This is a list of T cell receptor beta chains from one sample in a study of cytomegalovirus exposure and HLA in healthy donors. Sequencing used immunoSEQ multiplex PCR; TCRdb keeps in-frame clones, though not all of them. The profile shows about 110,000 clones, 60% to 85% of them singletons. Source material: PBMCs. Every receptor here comes from a woman between 25 and 40 years old in good health and CMV-seronegative. The CDR3 runs from the conserved cysteine through the conserved F or W. The order of the fields is clone size, V gene, J gene, D gene, CDR3 DNA, CDR3 protein. D genes are given only for firm matches. Only part of the rows carry a size: once, few, many, or a class if the clone is expanded.

abundance: -; v_gene: TRBV7-2; j_gene: TRBJ1-6; d_gene: -; CDR3nt: TGTGCCAGCAGCTTAGCTGAGACAGTCCGTAATTCACCCCTCCACTTT; CDR3aa: CASSLAETVRNSPLHF
abundance: -; v_gene: TRBV5-1; j_gene: TRBJ1-1; d_gene: -; CDR3nt: TGCGCCAGCAGCCCACGACAGTCGAACACTGAAGCTTTCTTT; CDR3aa: CASSPRQSNTEAFF
abundance: -; v_gene: TRBV13; j_gene: TRBJ2-7; d_gene: -; CDR3nt: TGTGCCAGCAGCGGCCAGGGCCACGAGCAGTACTTC; CDR3aa: CASSGQGHEQYF
abundance: -; v_gene: TRBV7-2; j_gene: TRBJ1-5; d_gene: TRBD1; CDR3nt: TGTACCAGCAGCCGAGCCGGGACAGGGTGGCGAAATCAGCCCCAGCATTTT; CDR3aa: CTSSRAGTGWRNQPQHF
abundance: many; v_gene: TRBV11-3; j_gene: TRBJ1-1; d_gene: TRBD1; CDR3nt: TGTGCCAGCAGCTCGGGACAGGGGATGAACACTGAAGCTTTCTTT; CDR3aa: CASSSGQGMNTEAFF
abundance: -; v_gene: TRBV19; j_gene: TRBJ1-2; d_gene: -; CDR3nt: TGTGCCAGCCAAACATTGGGCGGCTACACCTTC; CDR3aa: CASQTLGGYTF
abundance: few; v_gene: TRBV6-5; j_gene: TRBJ2-2; d_gene: TRBD1; CDR3nt: TGTGCCAGCGTTCGGGACAGGAACACCGGGGAGCTGTTTTTT; CDR3aa: CASVRDRNTGELFF
abundance: -; v_gene: TRBV28; j_gene: TRBJ2-2; d_gene: TRBD1; CDR3nt: TGTGCCAGCAGTTGGGACAGGGACACCGGGGAGCTGTTTTTT; CDR3aa: CASSWDRDTGELFF
abundance: -; v_gene: TRBV27; j_gene: TRBJ2-7; d_gene: -; CDR3nt: TGTGCCAGCAGTCCCCCCGGCTACGAGCAGTACTTC; CDR3aa: CASSPPGYEQYF
abundance: few; v_gene: TRBV30; j_gene: TRBJ2-7; d_gene: TRBD1; CDR3nt: TGTGCCTGGTCGACAGGGAGCTCCTACGAGCAGTACTTC; CDR3aa: CAWSTGSSYEQYF
abundance: -; v_gene: TRBV18; j_gene: TRBJ2-2; d_gene: -; CDR3nt: TGTGCCAGCTCACCAAAACTAGAGAACACCGGGGAGCTGTTTTTT; CDR3aa: CASSPKLENTGELFF
abundance: -; v_gene: TRBV7-9; j_gene: TRBJ1-4; d_gene: TRBD1; CDR3nt: TGTGCCAGCAGCTTAGGCCGACAGGGCCCTGATCGACTGTTTTTT; CDR3aa: CASSLGRQGPDRLFF
abundance: -; v_gene: TRBV29-1; j_gene: TRBJ2-2; d_gene: TRBD2; CDR3nt: TGCAGCGCGTTAGCGGGAGGGAACACCGGGGAGCTGTTTTTT; CDR3aa: CSALAGGNTGELFF
abundance: -; v_gene: TRBV7-9; j_gene: TRBJ1-1; d_gene: -; CDR3nt: TGTGCCAGCAGCTCGGCAGGGCCCACTGAAGCTTTCTTT; CDR3aa: CASSSAGPTEAFF
abundance: -; v_gene: TRBV7-8; j_gene: TRBJ1-1; d_gene: -; CDR3nt: TGTGCCAGCAGCTCGGCCAGGGCCAACACTGAAGCTTTCTTT; CDR3aa: CASSSARANTEAFF
abundance: -; v_gene: TRBV7-8; j_gene: TRBJ1-1; d_gene: -; CDR3nt: TGTGCCAGCAGCATTCGGAGACACACTGAAGCTTTCTTT; CDR3aa: CASSIRRHTEAFF
abundance: -; v_gene: TRBV16; j_gene: TRBJ1-5; d_gene: -; CDR3nt: TGTGCCAGCAGCCCCAGTAGGGGAGGTCAGCCCCAGCATTTT; CDR3aa: CASSPSRGGQPQHF
abundance: -; v_gene: TRBV29-1; j_gene: TRBJ2-5; d_gene: TRBD2; CDR3nt: TGCAGCGCACTAGCGGGGATCGCGGAGACCCAGTACTTC; CDR3aa: CSALAGIAETQYF
abundance: few; v_gene: TRBV5-1; j_gene: TRBJ2-1; d_gene: TRBD1; CDR3nt: TGCGCCAGCAGCTCAGGGGGCTGGAATGAGCAGTTCTTC; CDR3aa: CASSSGGWNEQFF
abundance: -; v_gene: TRBV27; j_gene: TRBJ2-5; d_gene: -; CDR3nt: TGTGCCAGCAGTCCCGGAGATACAAGGACCCAGTACTTC; CDR3aa: CASSPGDTRTQYF
abundance: -; v_gene: TRBV28; j_gene: TRBJ2-7; d_gene: TRBD1; CDR3nt: TGTGCCAGCAGGCGACAGGGGGGCTACGAGCAGTACTTC; CDR3aa: CASRRQGGYEQYF
abundance: -; v_gene: TRBV5-4; j_gene: TRBJ1-1; d_gene: -; CDR3nt: TGTGCCAGCAGTGGCGAAACGGGTTTGAACACTGAAGCTTTCTTT; CDR3aa: CASSGETGLNTEAFF
abundance: -; v_gene: TRBV10-3; j_gene: TRBJ2-6; d_gene: -; CDR3nt: TGTGCCATCAGGGACATGTACTCTGGGGCCAACGTCCTGACTTTC; CDR3aa: CAIRDMYSGANVLTF
abundance: -; v_gene: TRBV4-3; j_gene: TRBJ2-3; d_gene: -; CDR3nt: TGCGCCAGCAGCCAAAAGTTGGGGAAGGGGTCAGATACGCAGTATTTT; CDR3aa: CASSQKLGKGSDTQYF
abundance: -; v_gene: TRBV15; j_gene: TRBJ1-6; d_gene: -; CDR3nt: TGTGCCACCAGCAGAGATCAGGGGTTTGACATTGTTTCACCCCTCCACTTT; CDR3aa: CATSRDQGFDIVSPLHF
abundance: few; v_gene: TRBV28; j_gene: TRBJ1-6; d_gene: -; CDR3nt: TGTGCCAGCAGTTCCGGACTCTATAATTCACCCCTCCACTTT; CDR3aa: CASSSGLYNSPLHF
abundance: -; v_gene: TRBV28; j_gene: TRBJ1-1; d_gene: -; CDR3nt: TGTGCCAGCATCAAACAGGGTAGGACTGAAGCTTTCTTT; CDR3aa: CASIKQGRTEAFF
abundance: -; v_gene: TRBV6-6; j_gene: TRBJ1-1; d_gene: TRBD1; CDR3nt: TGTGCCAGCAGTTACGGACAGGGGAAGAACACTGAAGCTTTCTTT; CDR3aa: CASSYGQGKNTEAFF
abundance: -; v_gene: TRBV7-2; j_gene: TRBJ2-2; d_gene: TRBD2; CDR3nt: TGTGCCAGCAGCGGCCAGCGGGGGGTGGGCACCGGGGAGCTGTTTTTT; CDR3aa: CASSGQRGVGTGELFF
abundance: -; v_gene: TRBV15; j_gene: TRBJ1-2; d_gene: -; CDR3nt: TGTGCCACCAGCAGAGATCTGGCGGGTAACTATGGCTACACCTTC; CDR3aa: CATSRDLAGNYGYTF
abundance: few; v_gene: TRBV10-3; j_gene: TRBJ1-4; d_gene: -; CDR3nt: TGTGCCATCAGTGAGACGCAGGGTCCTCCTAATGAAAAACTGTTTTTT; CDR3aa: CAISETQGPPNEKLFF
abundance: few; v_gene: TRBV7-9; j_gene: TRBJ2-7; d_gene: -; CDR3nt: TGTGCCAGCAGCTTAGATAGTTCCTACGAGCAGTACTTC; CDR3aa: CASSLDSSYEQYF
abundance: -; v_gene: TRBV7-2; j_gene: TRBJ2-1; d_gene: TRBD1; CDR3nt: TGTGCCAGCAGCTTTCCGCGGCAGGGGGCGAGTTACAATGAGCAGTTCTTC; CDR3aa: CASSFPRQGASYNEQFF
abundance: few; v_gene: TRBV11-2; j_gene: TRBJ2-5; d_gene: -; CDR3nt: TGTGCCAGCAGCTTAGACGGGGTTTGGGGCGGGAACAGAATTCAAGAGACCCAGTACTTC; CDR3aa: CASSLDGVWGGNRIQETQYF
abundance: -; v_gene: TRBV6-5; j_gene: TRBJ2-3; d_gene: TRBD2; CDR3nt: TGTGCCAGCAAAACTAGCGGGAGGGCAACAGATACGCAGTATTTT; CDR3aa: CASKTSGRATDTQYF
abundance: -; v_gene: TRBV7-2; j_gene: TRBJ2-3; d_gene: TRBD1; CDR3nt: TGTGCCAGCAGCTTGGACAGGACGGATACGCAGTATTTT; CDR3aa: CASSLDRTDTQYF
abundance: -; v_gene: TRBV19; j_gene: TRBJ2-3; d_gene: -; CDR3nt: TGTGCCAGTAGTATCAGGGAGGTGACCACCGATACGCAGTATTTT; CDR3aa: CASSIREVTTDTQYF
abundance: -; v_gene: TRBV29-1; j_gene: TRBJ2-7; d_gene: -; CDR3nt: TGCAGCGTCCAGACAGACCTTGCCTACGAGCAGTACTTC; CDR3aa: CSVQTDLAYEQYF
abundance: -; v_gene: TRBV29-1; j_gene: TRBJ1-2; d_gene: TRBD1; CDR3nt: TGCAGCGTTGAAGATTTTTCCGGACAGGGGGCTTCCTTC; CDR3aa: CSVEDFSGQGASF
abundance: -; v_gene: TRBV30; j_gene: TRBJ1-4; d_gene: -; CDR3nt: TGTGCCTGGAGTGGACTGAGTAGAGATGGCGGTGAAAAACTGTTTTTT; CDR3aa: CAWSGLSRDGGEKLFF
abundance: -; v_gene: TRBV10-2; j_gene: TRBJ2-7; d_gene: -; CDR3nt: TGCGCCAGCGAACGGGAGAGGGGCCACGAGCAGTACTTC; CDR3aa: CASERERGHEQYF
abundance: -; v_gene: TRBV7-8; j_gene: TRBJ1-2; d_gene: -; CDR3nt: TGTGCCAGCAGCTTAGGCACAGGAAATCGGCGGAACTATGGCTACACCTTC; CDR3aa: CASSLGTGNRRNYGYTF
abundance: -; v_gene: TRBV4-1; j_gene: TRBJ2-7; d_gene: TRBD2; CDR3nt: TGCGCCAGCAGCCAAGATGTCGAGAGCGGGAGAACCGGGCAGCAGTACTTC; CDR3aa: CASSQDVESGRTGQQYF
abundance: -; v_gene: TRBV6-1; j_gene: TRBJ2-5; d_gene: TRBD1; CDR3nt: TGTGCCAGCAGCCGGGACAGGGGGCCTCTTTTGCCCCAGTACTTC; CDR3aa: CASSRDRGPLLPQYF
abundance: -; v_gene: TRBV15; j_gene: TRBJ2-7; d_gene: -; CDR3nt: TGTGCCACCAGCCCCCTAACGACTGGTTCCGAGCAGTACTTC; CDR3aa: CATSPLTTGSEQYF
abundance: -; v_gene: TRBV6-5; j_gene: TRBJ2-7; d_gene: -; CDR3nt: TGTGCCAGCAGCCCACAAGGAGTCACCTACGAGCAGTACTTC; CDR3aa: CASSPQGVTYEQYF
abundance: -; v_gene: TRBV30; j_gene: TRBJ2-1; d_gene: TRBD2; CDR3nt: TGTGCCTGGAGTGTATCGGGCGGGAGTTACAATGAGCAGTTCTTC; CDR3aa: CAWSVSGGSYNEQFF
abundance: -; v_gene: TRBV29-1; j_gene: TRBJ1-3; d_gene: -; CDR3nt: TGCAGCGTCCTAATTAGGGGCTCTGGAAACACCATATATTTT; CDR3aa: CSVLIRGSGNTIYF
abundance: -; v_gene: TRBV27; j_gene: TRBJ1-1; d_gene: TRBD1; CDR3nt: TGTGCCAGTGGACAGGGAATGAACACTGAAGCTTTCTTT; CDR3aa: CASGQGMNTEAFF